These 5 T cell receptor beta chains were sequenced from one sample in a study of cytomegalovirus exposure and HLA in healthy donors. The PCR had 60 Vbeta and 13 Jbeta primers. The protocol was immunoSEQ multiplex PCR, while the TCRdb copy is restricted to in-frame clones and leaves out a portion. Of roughly 100,000 clones in the sample, approximately 14% were seen once. The sequenced sample consisted of PBMCs. These receptors were collected from a female donor in good health and CMV-seronegative.

This clone was seen a few times. The V and J genes are TRBV2 and TRBJ1-1; 9 bases are shared with TRBD1. Trimming cost V 4 bases and J 0 bases; bases outside gene matches: 3. Germline CDR1 and CDR2: SNHLY and FYNNEI. The CDR3 has 15 residues. CDR3 nucleotides: TGTGCCAGCAGTGGGACAGGGGTCTTGAACACTGAAGCTTTCTTT. It is translated as CASSGTGVLNTEAFF.

This clone was picked up a small number of times. The rearrangement joins TRBV19 to TRBJ1-2; D unclear. The CDR3 is 12 residues long. V lost 6 bases, J lost 6 bases, and 11 bases lay in between. Germline loops: CDR1 LNHDA, CDR2 SQIVND (reference sequence). In nucleotides, the CDR3 is TGTGCCAGTAGCCCAGACACAGATGGCTACACCTTC. Translation gives CASSPDTDGYTF.

The V call is TRBV18, the J call TRBJ1-1; 7 bases align to TRBD1. The CDR3 is 15 residues long. Per germline, CDR1 KGHSH and CDR2 LQKENI. V shed 5 bases, J shed 6 bases, and the junction held 12 bases outside the gene matches. The CDR3 loop is CASSRTSRGISEAFF. The DNA for the CDR3 is TGTGCCAGCTCAAGAACAAGCAGGGGGATCTCTGAAGCTTTCTTT.

The J gene is TRBJ1-1, the V gene TRBV5-4, with 10 bases matching TRBD1. Germline CDR1 SGHNT, CDR2 YYREEE (reference sequence). This CDR3 is 16 amino acids long. After removal of 4 bases from V and 4 bases from J, the junction contained 10 bases not matched to a gene. In DNA form, the CDR3 reads TGTGCCAGCAGCCAGAAACCCGGGACAGGGGTCACTGAAGCTTTCTTT. The encoded protein is CASSQKPGTGVTEAFF.

The chain combines TRBV5-6 with TRBJ1-5, with D maybe TRBD1 (5 bases). Germline V gene sequence: CDR1 SGHDT, CDR2 YYEEEE. V dropped 1 base and J dropped 7 bases, with 21 bases sitting between them. This CDR3 is 17 amino acids long. CDR3 in DNA: TGTGCCAGCAGCTTGTATTTGTTATCGGGGACTTCACAGCCCCAGCATTTT. It is translated as CASSLYLLSGTSQPQHF.